This TCR beta chain was found in a study of blood T cell repertoires in COVID-19. Only in-frame clones appear in the TCRdb table, and some are missing; sequencing was by immunoSEQ multiplex PCR. The table lists some 160,000 clones, roughly three quarters of them singletons, with 3.5% to 4.5% in the top ten. The CDR3 has 15 amino acids. CDR1 is MGHRA, CDR2 YSYEKL, per germline. V was trimmed by 2 bases and J by 4 bases, leaving 13 bases between them. The receptor was isolated from a man aged 55-75 years with acute or convalescent COVID-19. J is TRBJ2-3 and V is TRBV4-1; D ambiguous. The sequencing sample was made of peripheral blood. The CDR3 DNA follows: TGCGCCAGCAGCCAACCAAGAGTTCGCTCAGATACGCAGTATTTT. Translation gives CASSQPRVRSDTQYF.